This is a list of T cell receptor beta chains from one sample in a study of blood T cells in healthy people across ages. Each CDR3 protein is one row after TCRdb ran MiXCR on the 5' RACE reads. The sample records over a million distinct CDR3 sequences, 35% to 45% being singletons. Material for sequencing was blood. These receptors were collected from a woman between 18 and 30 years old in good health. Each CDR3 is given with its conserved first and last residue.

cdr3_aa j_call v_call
CASSTQAGFTEAFF TRBJ1-1 TRBV25-1
CASSLEMTGRRGYTF TRBJ1-2 TRBV7-9
CASSTARTDKETQYF TRBJ2-5 TRBV7-2
CASAALWGGQETQYF TRBJ2-5 TRBV2
CASRRGEGGQPQHF TRBJ1-5 TRBV6-2/TRBV6-3
CASRFVSTDTQYF TRBJ2-3 TRBV2
CASRPTLRDRSYEQYF TRBJ2-7 TRBV6-5
CASSPDIDEKLFF TRBJ1-4 TRBV2
CASSPSRGNMNTEAFF TRBJ1-1 TRBV27
CASISGGETQYF TRBJ2-5 TRBV6-6